Sequencing of this T cell receptor beta chain was carried out in a study of cytomegalovirus exposure and HLA in healthy donors. Study-wide background: Findings of an earlier analysis included under 140 million unique TCR beta sequences from 200 million or so T cells. Overall study results and limits: In all likelihood, a cluster of highly shared sequence variants was a sequencing artifact. A later look showed TCR association rates differing by HLA locus, highest for DRB1 and lowest for HLA-C. Cytomegalovirus-associated TCR beta chains were listed, numbering approximately 150.

Germline V lookup: CDR1 MNHEY, CDR2 SMNVEV (reference sequence). The V gene lost 5 bases and the J gene lost 1 base, with 12 bases spanning the gap. This CDR3 has 16 amino acids. The PCR ran on 60 Vbeta and 13 Jbeta primers. The assay was immunoSEQ multiplex PCR, and TCRdb's table has in-frame clones only and misses some. This repertoire shows approximately 85,000 clones, approximately 60% found once; its top ten account for around 5.5%. This clone has a single count. The antigen is undetermined. Sequencing was done on a sample of PBMCs. The receptor's source is a young woman in good health and CMV-seropositive. The rearrangement uses TRBV27 and TRBJ2-6; the D gene is possibly TRBD2 (6 bases). The CDR3 is CASSPGGISGANVLTF. The CDR3 DNA follows: TGTGCCAGCAGTCCAGGCGGGATTTCTGGGGCCAACGTCCTGACTTTC.